The 17 T cell receptor beta chains reported below all come from one sample, sequenced in a study of shared clonotypes between healthy human individuals. This table comes from immunoSEQ multiplex PCR, and its TCRdb copy is limited to in-frame clones, with some not included. The table includes almost 700,000 clones, about 90% detected once. CD45RO-negative cells were positively selected for CCR7, leaving out terminally differentiated effector memory CD45RA+ cells. The sequencing sample was made of naive CD8+ T cells sorted from blood. These TCRs come from a man aged 25 to 45 in good health.

This rearrangement joins TRBV19 to TRBJ2-2; possible D gene TRBD1, 5 bases. Trimming shortened V by 3 bases and J by 5 bases, and 7 bases separated the two germline ends. Per germline, CDR1 LNHDA and CDR2 SQIVND (reference sequence). The CDR3 length is 13 residues. The CDR3 sequence: CASSIQGTGELFF. The CDR3, as DNA: TGTGCCAGTAGTATCCAGGGAACCGGGGAGCTGTTTTTT.

The V gene is TRBV5-1, the J gene TRBJ2-2, with 12 bases lining up with TRBD1. With 0 bases clipped from V and 4 bases from J, the junction kept 1 base outside the gene matches. This CDR3 has 16 residues. The germline CDR1 and CDR2 sequences are SGHRS and YFSETQ. The CDR3 is CASSLEGQGATGELFF. The CDR3 nucleotides are TGCGCCAGCAGCTTGGAGGGACAGGGGGCCACCGGGGAGCTGTTTTTT.

The chain is built from TRBV6-5 and TRBJ2-1; TRBD1 matches 7 bases. Germline V gene lookup returns CDR1 MNHEY and CDR2 SVGAGI. CDR3 length equals 16 residues. Trimming cost V 0 bases and J 0 bases; bases outside gene matches: 2. Here the CDR3 DNA reads TGTGCCAGCAGTTACTCGAGGACAGGCTCCTACAATGAGCAGTTCTTC. Amino acids: CASSYSRTGSYNEQFF.

The chain joins TRBV7-9 to TRBJ2-7; D remains unclear. The CDR3 sequence is 16 residues long. V lost 3 bases and J 1 base, leaving 16 bases between the germline ends. Germline V gene sequence: CDR1 SEHNR, CDR2 FQNEAQ (reference sequence). The CDR3 is CASSFVTGLRSYEQYF. The CDR3 nucleotides read TGTGCCAGCAGCTTTGTAACCGGGCTCCGTTCCTACGAGCAGTACTTC.

The gene calls are TRBV2 and TRBJ2-7, with TRBD2 matching over 10 bases. CDR3 length: 14 amino acids. Unmatched junction bases numbered 6, after V lost 3 bases and J lost 7 bases. The germline gives CDR1 SNHLY, CDR2 FYNNEI. This chain's CDR3 is CASSELAGVEEQYF. The CDR3 DNA reads TGTGCCAGCAGTGAGCTAGCGGGAGTTGAAGAGCAGTACTTC.

The chain couples TRBV25-1 to TRBJ2-7, with D tentatively TRBD2 (6 bases). The germline V gene has CDR1 MGHDK and CDR2 SYGVNS. V was cut by 1 base and J by 6 bases, with 10 bases left in between. The CDR3 consists of 13 residues. The CDR3 here is CASSELGGVEQYF. Written as DNA, the CDR3 is TGTGCCAGCAGTGAATTAGGAGGGGTCGAGCAGTACTTC.

V gene TRBV27 combines with J gene TRBJ2-7; 11 nucleotides agree with TRBD2. Germline V gene sequence: CDR1 MNHEY, CDR2 SMNVEV (reference sequence). This CDR3 is built from 21 residues. V dropped 2 bases and J dropped 1; count of bases not matched to a gene: 19. The CDR3 coding sequence is TGTGCCAGCAGTTTAGTCTTCAGTCTAGCGGGAGGACCGGGATGGTCCTACGAGCAGTACTTC. Residues: CASSLVFSLAGGPGWSYEQYF.

The V gene is TRBV7-9, the J gene TRBJ2-5; D call uncertain. The V and J ends lost 7 bases and 1 base respectively, with 13 bases between them. Germline-derived CDR1 and CDR2 are SEHNR and FQNEAQ (reference sequence). The CDR3 extends over 14 amino acids. In DNA, the CDR3 is TGTGCCAGCAAATTAACCGGGTTCCAAGAGACCCAGTACTTC. Its protein is CASKLTGFQETQYF.

The chain has TRBV7-2 and TRBJ2-1; D might be TRBD2 (6 bases). The germline V gene has CDR1 SGHTA and CDR2 FQGNSA. The length of the CDR3 is 17 residues. The ends were cut back, 0 bases at V and 3 bases at J, with 15 bases in the middle. The CDR3 DNA sequence: TGTGCCAGCAGCTTAGCGGCGGGGCTTCTAGTCTACAATGAGCAGTTCTTC. Its protein product is CASSLAAGLLVYNEQFF.

The chain combines TRBV5-5 with TRBJ2-7; TRBD1 matches 8 bases. The CDR3 contains 18 residues. V lost 3 bases and J lost 3; bases outside the gene matches: 17. Germline V CDR1 and CDR2: SGHKS, YYEKEE (reference sequence). The CDR3, as DNA: TGTGCCAGCAGCTCTGCCCCGGGACAGGCCCCACCGAACTACGAGCAGTACTTC. Encoded protein: CASSSAPGQAPPNYEQYF.

V and J are TRBV11-2 and TRBJ1-1; D gene ambiguous. The CDR3 contains 19 residues. The ends were cut back, 4 bases at V and 0 bases at J, with 24 bases in the middle. CDR1 and CDR2 (germline): SGHAT, FQNNGV. The CDR3, as DNA: TGTGCCAGCAGCTCCCAAACCCGGACGGTGTGGGCCATGAACACTGAAGCTTTCTTT. This gives the protein CASSSQTRTVWAMNTEAFF.

The J gene is TRBJ2-6, the V gene TRBV28; the match to TRBD1 covers 12 bases. The CDR3 covers 20 residues. The germline gives CDR1 MDHEN, CDR2 SYDVKM. J gave up 0 bases and V 3 bases, and 9 bases lay outside the gene matches. DNA of the CDR3: TGTGCCAGCAGTTTTAGGGACAGGGGGCGCGGGATCTCTGGGGCCAACGTCCTGACTTTC. Protein sequence: CASSFRDRGRGISGANVLTF. The entire variable domain, with the rest obtained from reference TRBV28 and TRBJ2-6, is as follows: DVKVTQSSRYLVKRTGEKVFLECVQDMDHENMFWYRQDPGLGLRLIYFSYDVKMKEKGDIPEGYSVSREKKERFSLILESASTNQTSMYLCASSFRDRGRGISGANVLTFGAGSRLTVL.

The chain carries TRBV9 and TRBJ1-2; D call uncertain. Germline lookup yields CDR1 SGDLS and CDR2 YYNGEE. Trimming shortened V by 0 bases and J by 8 bases, and 11 bases separated the two germline ends. The CDR3 has 13 amino acids. The CDR3 here is CASSVAKKGGYTF. The CDR3 DNA sequence: TGTGCCAGCAGCGTAGCCAAGAAGGGAGGCTACACCTTC. The whole variable domain, filled in from reference TRBV9 and TRBJ1-2, reads DSGVTQTPKHLITATGQRVTLRCSPRSGDLSVYWYQQSLDQGLQFLIQYYNGEERAKGNILERFSAQQFPDLHSELNLSSLELGDSALYFCASSVAKKGGYTFGSGTRLTVV.

The chain employs TRBV13 and TRBJ2-5; D is unclear. The CDR3 contains 13 residues. The germline gives CDR1 PRHDT, CDR2 FYEKMQ (reference sequence). With 3 bases removed from V and 9 bases from J, the gap between germline ends came to 14 bases. In DNA form, the CDR3 reads TGTGCCAGCAGCTTGAGCCCCCTCGAGCCCCAGTACTTC. Encoded protein: CASSLSPLEPQYF. Variable domain in full (rest from reference TRBV13 and TRBJ2-5): AAGVIQSPRHLIKEKRETATLKCYPIPRHDTVYWYQQGPGQDPQFLISFYEKMQSDKGSIPDRFSAQQFSDYHSELNMSSLELGDSALYFCASSLSPLEPQYFGPGTRLLVL.

V usage is TRBV21-1 and J usage is TRBJ2-7. TRBV21-1 is a pseudogene. The CDR3 has 14 residues. The CDR3: CASRPGRGSYEQYF. In nucleotides, the CDR3 is TGTGCCAGCAGACCCGGGCGAGGCTCCTACGAGCAGTACTTC.

The rearrangement links TRBV6-6 to TRBJ2-5; D not resolved. The CDR3 totals 13 residues. CDR1 is MNHNY, CDR2 SVGAGI, per germline (reference sequence). V was trimmed by 6 bases and J by 2 bases, leaving 10 bases between them. The CDR3 DNA reads as TGTGCCAGCAGGGCAGATACGCAAGAGACCCAGTACTTC. Protein: CASRADTQETQYF.

The chain combines TRBV7-7 with TRBJ1-1; TRBD1 might be the D (6 bases). With 6 bases removed from V and 7 bases from J, the gap between germline ends came to 18 bases. The CDR3 spans 14 residues. Germline V lookup: CDR1 SSHAT, CDR2 FNYEAQ (reference sequence). Written as DNA, the CDR3 is TGTGCCAGCAGACCACTAACAGGGAAGGGTGAAGCTTTCTTT. The encoded protein is CASRPLTGKGEAFF. Looking up the rest from reference TRBV7-7 and TRBJ1-1 gives the full variable domain: GAGVSQSPRYKVTKRGQDVTLRCDPISSHATLYWYQQALGQGPEFLTYFNYEAQPDKSGLPSDRFSAERPEGSISTLTIQRTEQRDSAMYRCASRPLTGKGEAFFGQGTRLTVV.